Listed here are 8 T cell receptor beta chains from one sample, sequenced in a study of cytomegalovirus exposure and HLA in healthy donors. Researchers ran the PCR with 60 Vbeta and 13 Jbeta primers. Clones were read by immunoSEQ multiplex PCR, and TCRdb kept only the in-frame ones, dropping some. The sample gives roughly 190,000 clones, around 77% of which show up once; about 2.1% is in the top ten. Material: PBMCs. Every receptor here comes from a woman aged 25 to 45 in good health and CMV-seropositive.

V and J are TRBV7-2 and TRBJ1-5; 7 bases match TRBD1. Looked up from germline, CDR1 is SGHTA and CDR2 is FQGNSA. Losses at the gene ends were 2 bases for V and 4 bases for J; bases not matched to a gene: 8. This CDR3 region has 16 residues. CDR3 in amino acids: CASSLRRQGRNQPQHF. CDR3 DNA: TGTGCCAGCAGCTTAAGGAGACAGGGAAGGAATCAGCCCCAGCATTTT.

Written as DNA, the CDR3 is TGTGCCTGGAGTGCTGGGACAAACATTGAGCAGTTCTTC. This translates into CAWSAGTNIEQFF. The chain employs TRBV30 and TRBJ2-1; weak D call: TRBD1 (6 bases). V was pared by 1 base and J by 9 bases, with 13 bases between. The CDR3 runs 13 residues. The germline V gene has CDR1 GTSNPN and CDR2 SVGIG (reference sequence).

V usage is TRBV5-5 and J usage is TRBJ2-5; 9 positions agree with TRBD1. The CDR3 runs 15 residues. V shed 1 base, J shed 5 bases, and the junction held 6 bases outside the gene matches. Germline assignment: CDR1 SGHKS and CDR2 YYEKEE (reference sequence). DNA of the CDR3: TGTGCCAGCAGCTTGTTGGGACAGGGAACCGAGACCCAGTACTTC. As protein: CASSLLGQGTETQYF.

The genes are TRBV9 and TRBJ2-1, with TRBD2 matching 11 bases. This CDR3 has 17 residues. CDR1 is SGDLS, CDR2 YYNGEE, per germline. J was trimmed by 0 bases and V by 2 bases; bases with no gene match: 4. The CDR3 loop is CASSVGLAEHSYNEQFF. In DNA form, the CDR3 reads TGTGCCAGCAGCGTGGGACTAGCGGAACACTCCTACAATGAGCAGTTCTTC.

The CDR3, as DNA: TGTGCCAGCAGCGGAATCGGGGGATCGAAAGAGACCCAGTACTTC. As protein: CASSGIGGSKETQYF. The J gene is TRBJ2-5, the V gene TRBV5-5; TRBD2 is a possible D gene (6 bases). The CDR3 runs 15 residues. Germline V gene lookup returns CDR1 SGHKS and CDR2 YYEKEE (reference sequence). V shed 4 bases and J shed 3 bases, with 16 bases lying between them.

This sequence joins TRBV6-5 and TRBJ1-1; unclear D gene. There are 14 residues in the CDR3. V lost 7 bases and J 2 bases, leaving 14 bases between the germline ends. Germline V lookup: CDR1 MNHEY, CDR2 SVGAGI. CDR3 nucleotides: TGTGCCAGCACCTGGGTGGAGGGCAACACTGAAGCTTTCTTT. Translating it yields CASTWVEGNTEAFF.

As for this clone: The sample contains more than one DNA sequence encoding this CDR3. The rearrangement joins TRBV30 to TRBJ1-5; TRBD1 might be the D (5 bases). V was shortened by 3 bases and J by 5 bases, with 11 bases between the two germline ends. The CDR3 has 13 residues. Per the germline V gene, CDR1 is GTSNPN and CDR2 is SVGIG (reference sequence). The CDR3 loop reads CAWSEGGDQPQHF. The CDR3 DNA reads as TGTGCCTGGAGCGAGGGAGGGGATCAGCCCCAGCATTTT.

The chain is built from TRBV7-8 and TRBJ1-1; TRBD1 is a possible D gene (5 bases). CDR3 length: 17 residues. V lost 5 bases to trimming and J lost 0 bases, with 19 bases between them. From germline, CDR1 is SGHVS and CDR2 FQNEAQ. The DNA for the CDR3 is TGTGCCAGCAGCACCCAGGGCCGTTTGGCGGTGAACACTGAAGCTTTCTTT. This gives the protein CASSTQGRLAVNTEAFF.